The clone carrying this T cell receptor (beta chain) was picked up a small number of times. Its antigen is unidentified. The data are from a study of T cell repertoires in cytomegalovirus infection. Across the study: Well-studied HLA-B-restricted epitopes and recently identified HLA-C-restricted epitopes of CMV were both used in the study. Evidence of both CMV infection and a matching HLA type came from public TCR beta signatures. General study findings and limits: In two of eight donors, the top clonotype was HLA-C-restricted CMV-specific. CMV carriers with the relevant HLA were identified by cumulative public TCR beta family frequency.

Germline CDR1 MNHEY, CDR2 SMNVEV (reference sequence). CDR3 length: 14 amino acids. The V segment lost 7 bases and the J segment 2 bases; nucleotides outside the gene matches: 5. One entry per CDR3 protein results from TCRdb running MiXCR on the reads. This sample has 900,000 to 950,000 distinct CDR3 sequences, with roughly 30% found just once. The V gene is TRBV27, the J gene TRBJ2-1; 7 nucleotides line up with TRBD1. This sequence originates from a human donor in good health (CMV status not recorded). Some clones in this sample may be carry-over from other donors' samples. Sequenced here: cultured CD8+ T cells from PBMCs, sampled from culture after CMV antigen stimulation. This CDR3 reads CASTLTGTYNEQFF. For the CDR3, the DNA is TGTGCCAGCACCTTGACAGGGACCTACAATGAGCAGTTCTTC.